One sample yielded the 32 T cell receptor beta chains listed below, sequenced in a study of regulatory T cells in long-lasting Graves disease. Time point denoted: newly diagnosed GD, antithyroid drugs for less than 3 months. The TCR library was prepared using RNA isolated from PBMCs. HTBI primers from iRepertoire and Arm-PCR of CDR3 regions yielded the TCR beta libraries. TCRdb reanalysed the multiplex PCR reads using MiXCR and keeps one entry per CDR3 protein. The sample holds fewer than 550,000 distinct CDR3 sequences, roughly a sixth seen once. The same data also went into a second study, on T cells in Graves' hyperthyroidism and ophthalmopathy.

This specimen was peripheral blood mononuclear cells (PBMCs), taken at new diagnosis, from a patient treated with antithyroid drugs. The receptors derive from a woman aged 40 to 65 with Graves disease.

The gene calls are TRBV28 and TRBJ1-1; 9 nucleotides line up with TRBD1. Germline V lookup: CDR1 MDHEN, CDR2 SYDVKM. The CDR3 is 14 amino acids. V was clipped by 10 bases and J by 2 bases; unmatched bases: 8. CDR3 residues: CANKPGQGNTEAFF. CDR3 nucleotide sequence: TGTGCCAACAAACCGGGACAGGGAAACACTGAAGCTTTCTTT. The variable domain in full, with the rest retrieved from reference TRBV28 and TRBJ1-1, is DVKVTQSSRYLVKRTGEKVFLECVQDMDHENMFWYRQDPGLGLRLIYFSYDVKMKEKGDIPEGYSVSREKKERFSLILESASTNQTSMYLCANKPGQGNTEAFFGQGTRLTVV.

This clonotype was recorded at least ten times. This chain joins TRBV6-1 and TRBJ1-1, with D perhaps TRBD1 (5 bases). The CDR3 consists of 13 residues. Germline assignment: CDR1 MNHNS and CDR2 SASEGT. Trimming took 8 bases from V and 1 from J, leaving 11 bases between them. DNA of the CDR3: TGTGCCAGCTTACAGGAGGCGAACACTGAAGCTTTCTTT. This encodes CASLQEANTEAFF.

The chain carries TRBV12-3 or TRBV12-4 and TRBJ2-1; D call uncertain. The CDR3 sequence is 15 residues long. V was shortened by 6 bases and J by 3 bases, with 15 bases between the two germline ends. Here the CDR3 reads CASSLISENYNEQFF. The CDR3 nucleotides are TGTGCCAGCAGCCTCATTTCGGAAAACTACAATGAGCAGTTCTTC.

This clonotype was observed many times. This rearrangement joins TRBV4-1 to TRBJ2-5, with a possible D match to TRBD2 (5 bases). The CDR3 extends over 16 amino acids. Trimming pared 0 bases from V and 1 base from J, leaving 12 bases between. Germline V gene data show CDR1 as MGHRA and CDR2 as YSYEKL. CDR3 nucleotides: TGCGCCAGCAGCCAAGAAGGGCGCGGGTCCCAAGAGACCCAGTACTTC. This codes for CASSQEGRGSQETQYF.

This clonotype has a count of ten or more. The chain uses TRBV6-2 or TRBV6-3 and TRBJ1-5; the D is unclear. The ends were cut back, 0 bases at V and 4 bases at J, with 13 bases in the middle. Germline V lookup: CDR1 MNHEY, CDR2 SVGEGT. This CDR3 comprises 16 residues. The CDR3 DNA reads TGTGCCAGCAGTTACTCGGGGTGGAGGAGGAATCAGCCCCAGCATTTT. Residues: CASSYSGWRRNQPQHF.

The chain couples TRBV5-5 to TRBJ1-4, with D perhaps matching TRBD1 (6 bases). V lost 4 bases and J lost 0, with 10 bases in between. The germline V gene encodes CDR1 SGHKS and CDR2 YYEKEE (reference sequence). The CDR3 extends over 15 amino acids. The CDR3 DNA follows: TGTGCCAGCAGCGGAACAGGGACAACTAATGAAAAACTGTTTTTT. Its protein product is CASSGTGTTNEKLFF.

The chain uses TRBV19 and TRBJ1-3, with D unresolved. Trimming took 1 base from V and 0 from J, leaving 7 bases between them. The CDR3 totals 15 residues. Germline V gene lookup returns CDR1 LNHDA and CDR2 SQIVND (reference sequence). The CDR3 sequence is CASSIASSSGNTIYF. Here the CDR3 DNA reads TGTGCCAGTAGTATAGCGTCGAGCTCTGGAAACACCATATATTTT.

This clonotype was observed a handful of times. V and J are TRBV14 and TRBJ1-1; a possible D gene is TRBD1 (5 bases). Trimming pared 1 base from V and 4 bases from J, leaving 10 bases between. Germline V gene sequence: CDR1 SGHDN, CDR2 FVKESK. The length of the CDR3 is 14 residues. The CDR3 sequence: CASSQGQFRTEAFF. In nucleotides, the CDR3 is TGTGCCAGCAGCCAAGGACAGTTTCGCACTGAAGCTTTCTTT.

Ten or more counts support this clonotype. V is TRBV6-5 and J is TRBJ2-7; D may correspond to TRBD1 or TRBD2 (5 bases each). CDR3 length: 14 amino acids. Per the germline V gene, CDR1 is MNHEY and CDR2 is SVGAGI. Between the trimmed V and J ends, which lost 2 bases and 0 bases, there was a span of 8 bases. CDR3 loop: CASSYKGPSYEQYF. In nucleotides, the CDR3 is TGTGCCAGCAGTTACAAGGGACCCTCCTACGAGCAGTACTTC.

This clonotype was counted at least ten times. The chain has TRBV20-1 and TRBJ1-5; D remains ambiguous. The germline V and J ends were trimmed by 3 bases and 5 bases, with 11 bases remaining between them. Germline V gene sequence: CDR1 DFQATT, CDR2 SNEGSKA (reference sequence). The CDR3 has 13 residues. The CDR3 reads CSASPIGDQPQHF. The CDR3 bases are TGCAGTGCTAGCCCGATTGGTGATCAGCCCCAGCATTTT.

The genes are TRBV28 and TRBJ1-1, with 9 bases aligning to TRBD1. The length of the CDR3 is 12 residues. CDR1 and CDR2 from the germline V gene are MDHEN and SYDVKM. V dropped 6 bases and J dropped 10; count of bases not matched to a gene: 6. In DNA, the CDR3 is TGTGCCAGCAGCCTCGGACAGGGGATAGCTTTCTTT. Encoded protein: CASSLGQGIAFF.

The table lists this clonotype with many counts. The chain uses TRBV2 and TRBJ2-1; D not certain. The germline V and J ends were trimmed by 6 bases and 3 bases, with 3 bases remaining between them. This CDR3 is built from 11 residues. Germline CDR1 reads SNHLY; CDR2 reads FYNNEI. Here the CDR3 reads CASSIYNEQFF. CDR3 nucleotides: TGTGCCAGCAGCATCTACAATGAGCAGTTCTTC.

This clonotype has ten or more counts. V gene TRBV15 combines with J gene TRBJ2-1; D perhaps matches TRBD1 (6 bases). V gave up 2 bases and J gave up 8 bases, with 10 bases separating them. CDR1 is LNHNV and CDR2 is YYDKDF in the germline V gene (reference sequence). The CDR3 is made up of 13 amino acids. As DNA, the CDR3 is TGTGCCACCAGCAGAAGTTCAGGGGATGAGCAGTTCTTC. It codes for CATSRSSGDEQFF. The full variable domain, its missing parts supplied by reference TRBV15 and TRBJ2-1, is DAMVIQNPRYQVTQFGKPVTLSCSQTLNHNVMYWYQQKSSQAPKLLFHYYDKDFNNEADTPDNFQSRRPNTSFCFLDIRSPGLGDTAMYLCATSRSSGDEQFFGPGTRLTVL.

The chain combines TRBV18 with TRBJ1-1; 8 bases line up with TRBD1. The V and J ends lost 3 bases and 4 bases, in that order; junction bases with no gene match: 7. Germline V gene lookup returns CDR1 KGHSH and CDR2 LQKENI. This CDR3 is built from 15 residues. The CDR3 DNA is TGTGCCAGCTCACCGAGAATCACAGGGGGCACTGAAGCTTTCTTT. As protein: CASSPRITGGTEAFF.

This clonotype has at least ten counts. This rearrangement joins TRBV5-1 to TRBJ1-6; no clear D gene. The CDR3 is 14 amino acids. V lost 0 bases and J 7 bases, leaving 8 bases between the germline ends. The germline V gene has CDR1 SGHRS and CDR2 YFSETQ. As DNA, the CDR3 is TGCGCCAGCAGCTTGGAGATATCGAATTCACCCCTCCACTTT. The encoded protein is CASSLEISNSPLHF. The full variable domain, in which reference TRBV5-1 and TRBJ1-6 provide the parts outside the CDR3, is KAGVTQTPRYLIKTRGQQVTLSCSPISGHRSVSWYQQTPGQGLQFLFEYFSETQRNKGNFPGRFSGRQFSNSRSEMNVSTLELGDSALYLCASSLEISNSPLHFGNGTRLTVT.

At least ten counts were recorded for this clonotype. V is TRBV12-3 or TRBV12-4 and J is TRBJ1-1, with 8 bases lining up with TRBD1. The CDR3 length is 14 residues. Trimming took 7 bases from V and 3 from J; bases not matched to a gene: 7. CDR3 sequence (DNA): TGTGCCAGCACCCCAGACAGGGGATACACTGAAGCTTTCTTT. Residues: CASTPDRGYTEAFF.

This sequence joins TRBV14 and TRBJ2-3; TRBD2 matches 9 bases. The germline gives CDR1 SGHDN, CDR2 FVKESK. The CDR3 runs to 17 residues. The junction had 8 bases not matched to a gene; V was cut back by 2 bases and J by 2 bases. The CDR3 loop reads CASSQWRGGRDTDTQYF. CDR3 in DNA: TGTGCCAGCAGCCAATGGCGGGGGGGCCGGGACACAGATACGCAGTATTTT. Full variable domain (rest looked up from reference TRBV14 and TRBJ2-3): EAGVTQFPSHSVIEKGQTVTLRCDPISGHDNLYWYRRVMGKEIKFLLHFVKESKQDESGMPNNRFLAERTGGTYSTLKVQPAELEDSGVYFCASSQWRGGRDTDTQYFGPGTRLTVL.

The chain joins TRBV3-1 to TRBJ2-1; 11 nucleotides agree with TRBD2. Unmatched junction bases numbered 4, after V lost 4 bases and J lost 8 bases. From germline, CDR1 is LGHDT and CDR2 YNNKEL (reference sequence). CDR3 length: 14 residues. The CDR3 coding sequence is TGTGCCAGCAGCCGACTAGCGGGGTACCATGAGCAGTTCTTC. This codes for CASSRLAGYHEQFF.

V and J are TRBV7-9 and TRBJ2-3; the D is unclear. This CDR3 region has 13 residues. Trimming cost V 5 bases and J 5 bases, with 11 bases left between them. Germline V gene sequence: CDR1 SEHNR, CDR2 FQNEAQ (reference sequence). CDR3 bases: TGTGCCAGCAGCCGGCGCCCACAAGATACGCAGTATTTT. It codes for CASSRRPQDTQYF. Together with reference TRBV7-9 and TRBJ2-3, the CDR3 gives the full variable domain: DTGVSQNPRHKITKRGQNVTFRCDPISEHNRLYWYRQTLGQGPEFLTYFQNEAQLEKSRLLSDRFSAERPKGSFSTLEIQRTEQGDSAMYLCASSRRPQDTQYFGPGTRLTVL.

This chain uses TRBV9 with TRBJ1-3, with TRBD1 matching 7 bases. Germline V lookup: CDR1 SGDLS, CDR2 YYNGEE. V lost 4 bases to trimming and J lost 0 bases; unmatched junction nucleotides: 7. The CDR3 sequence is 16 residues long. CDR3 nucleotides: TGTGCCAGCAGCTTGGGACAGACTAACTCTGGAAACACCATATATTTT. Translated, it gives CASSLGQTNSGNTIYF.

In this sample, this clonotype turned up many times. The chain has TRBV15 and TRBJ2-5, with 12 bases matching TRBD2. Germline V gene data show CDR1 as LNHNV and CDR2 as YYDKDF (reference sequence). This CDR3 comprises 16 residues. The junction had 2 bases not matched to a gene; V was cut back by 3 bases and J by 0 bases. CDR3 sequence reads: CATSSGLAGHQETQYF. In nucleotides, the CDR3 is TGTGCCACCAGCAGCGGACTAGCGGGGCACCAAGAGACCCAGTACTTC.

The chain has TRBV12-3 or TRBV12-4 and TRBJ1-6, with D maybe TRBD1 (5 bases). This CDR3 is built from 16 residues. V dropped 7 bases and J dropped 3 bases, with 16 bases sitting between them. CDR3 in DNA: TGTGCCAGCAACAATCCCGGGACGGACTATAATTCACCCCTCCACTTT. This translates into CASNNPGTDYNSPLHF.

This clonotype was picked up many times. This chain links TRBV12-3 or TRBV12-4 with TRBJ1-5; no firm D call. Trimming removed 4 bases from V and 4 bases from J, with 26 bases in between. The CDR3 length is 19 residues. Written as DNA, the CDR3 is TGTGCCAGCAGTTACGTCTCCCACTCTCTCTCCGCGTTGAATCAGCCCCAGCATTTT. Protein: CASSYVSHSLSALNQPQHF.

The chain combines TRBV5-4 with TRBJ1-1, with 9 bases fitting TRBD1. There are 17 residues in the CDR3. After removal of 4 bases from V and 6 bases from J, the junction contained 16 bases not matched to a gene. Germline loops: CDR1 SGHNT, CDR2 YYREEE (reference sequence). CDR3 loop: CASSPSTSPRTGAEAFF. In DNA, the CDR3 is TGTGCCAGCAGCCCCTCTACGTCTCCCCGGACAGGGGCTGAAGCTTTCTTT.

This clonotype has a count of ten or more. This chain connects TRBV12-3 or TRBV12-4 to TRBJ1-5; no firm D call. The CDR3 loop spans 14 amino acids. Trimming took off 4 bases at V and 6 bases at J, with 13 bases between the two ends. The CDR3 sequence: CASSSVGPGQPQHF. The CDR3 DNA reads TGTGCCAGCAGTTCGGTAGGGCCGGGTCAGCCCCAGCATTTT.

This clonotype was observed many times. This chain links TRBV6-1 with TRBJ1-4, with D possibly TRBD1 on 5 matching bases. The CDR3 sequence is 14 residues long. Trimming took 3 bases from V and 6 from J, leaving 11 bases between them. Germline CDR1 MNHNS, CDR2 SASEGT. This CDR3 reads CASSDEGNDEKLFF. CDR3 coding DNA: TGTGCCAGCAGTGACGAGGGGAACGATGAAAAACTGTTTTTT.

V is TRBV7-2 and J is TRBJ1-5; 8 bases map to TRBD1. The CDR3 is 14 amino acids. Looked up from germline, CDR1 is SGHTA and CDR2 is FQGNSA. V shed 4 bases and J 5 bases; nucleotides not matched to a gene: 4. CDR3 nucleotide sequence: TGTGCCAGCAGCTCGGACAGGGAGTATCAGCCCCAGCATTTT. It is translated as CASSSDREYQPQHF.

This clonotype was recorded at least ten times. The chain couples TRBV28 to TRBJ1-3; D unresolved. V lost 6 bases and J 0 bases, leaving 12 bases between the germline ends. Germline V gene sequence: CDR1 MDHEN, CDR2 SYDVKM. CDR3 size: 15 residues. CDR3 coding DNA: TGTGCCAGCAGGCCGGGCCAACTCTCTGGAAACACCATATATTTT. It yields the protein CASRPGQLSGNTIYF.

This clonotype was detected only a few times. The CDR3 is CASSQSGGHDEQYF. The CDR3 DNA is TGTGCCAGTAGTCAATCGGGGGGGCACGACGAGCAGTACTTC. V gene TRBV19 combines with J gene TRBJ2-7; TRBD2 agrees at 8 bases. In germline, CDR1 is LNHDA, CDR2 SQIVND (reference sequence). The trim removed 5 bases at V and 5 bases at J, leaving 8 bases unmatched. The CDR3 length is 14 residues.

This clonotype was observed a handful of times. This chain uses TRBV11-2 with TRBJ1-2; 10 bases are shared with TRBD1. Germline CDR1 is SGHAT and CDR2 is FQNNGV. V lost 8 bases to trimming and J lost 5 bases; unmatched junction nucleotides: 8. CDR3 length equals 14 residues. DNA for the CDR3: TGTGCCAGCCAGGGACAGGGGTCCCTATATGGCTACACCTTC. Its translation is CASQGQGSLYGYTF.

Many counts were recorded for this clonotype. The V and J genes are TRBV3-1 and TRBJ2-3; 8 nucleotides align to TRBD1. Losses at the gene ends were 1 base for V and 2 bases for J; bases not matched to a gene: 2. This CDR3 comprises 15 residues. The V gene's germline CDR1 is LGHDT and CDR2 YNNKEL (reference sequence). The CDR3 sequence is CASSQVRGHTDTQYF. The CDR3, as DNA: TGTGCCAGCAGCCAAGTCAGGGGGCACACAGATACGCAGTATTTT.

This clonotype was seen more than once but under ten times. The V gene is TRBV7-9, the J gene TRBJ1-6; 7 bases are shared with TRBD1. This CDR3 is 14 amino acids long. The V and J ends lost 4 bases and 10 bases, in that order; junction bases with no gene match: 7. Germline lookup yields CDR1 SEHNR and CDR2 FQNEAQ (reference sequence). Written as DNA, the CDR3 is TGTGCCAGCAGCTCCAACAGGGGCAGGTCACCCCTCCACTTT. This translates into CASSSNRGRSPLHF. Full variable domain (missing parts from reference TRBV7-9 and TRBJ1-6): DTGVSQNPRHKITKRGQNVTFRCDPISEHNRLYWYRQTLGQGPEFLTYFQNEAQLEKSRLLSDRFSAERPKGSFSTLEIQRTEQGDSAMYLCASSSNRGRSPLHFGNGTRLTVT.